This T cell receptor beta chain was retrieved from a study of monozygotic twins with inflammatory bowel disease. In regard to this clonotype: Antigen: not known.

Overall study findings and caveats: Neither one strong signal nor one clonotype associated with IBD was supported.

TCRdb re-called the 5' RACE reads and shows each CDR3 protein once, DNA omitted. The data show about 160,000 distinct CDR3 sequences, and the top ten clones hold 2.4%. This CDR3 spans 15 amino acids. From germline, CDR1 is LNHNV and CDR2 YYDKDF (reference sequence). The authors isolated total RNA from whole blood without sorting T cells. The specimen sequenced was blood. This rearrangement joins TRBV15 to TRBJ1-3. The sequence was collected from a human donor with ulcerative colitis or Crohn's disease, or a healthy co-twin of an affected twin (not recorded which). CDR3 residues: CATSRMDLSGNTIYF.